This T cell receptor (beta chain) is from a study of cytomegalovirus exposure and HLA in healthy donors. Study results and caveats: The finding came from a later analysis; first-cohort TCR clusters tended to co-occur in the 130 or so validation repertoires. High specificity and sensitivity for cytomegalovirus status were reported for the classifier.

V gave up 4 bases and J gave up 2 bases; unmatched junction bases: 5. The CDR3 runs 15 residues. Germline loops: CDR1 MNHEY, CDR2 SVGAGI. Measured with immunoSEQ multiplex PCR; TCRdb has only the in-frame clones, and not every one. The profile shows 65,000 to 80,000 clones, roughly 94% of them singletons. To note about this clone: What it recognizes is unknown.

Donors came from a validation cohort of some 130 subjects, distinct from the first 666-subject cohort. Specimen: PBMCs. The clonotype originates from a woman between 18 and 29 years old in good health and CMV-seronegative. The V gene is TRBV6-5, the J gene TRBJ1-5; the match to TRBD1 covers 7 bases. For the CDR3, the DNA is TGTGCCAGCAGTTCCGTCAGGGGGGGCAATCAGCCCCAGCATTTT. This sequence encodes CASSSVRGGNQPQHF.